This TCR beta chain comes out of a study of shared clonotypes between healthy human individuals. V gave up 2 bases and J gave up 3 bases; unmatched junction bases: 2. Germline V gene lookup returns CDR1 SGHTA and CDR2 FQGNSA. The CDR3 has 15 residues. This clone came up a few times. In the naive CD8 group, cells lacked CD45RO and were positively selected for CCR7, so terminally differentiated effector memory CD45RA+ cells were left out. Clones were read by immunoSEQ multiplex PCR, and TCRdb kept only the in-frame ones, dropping some. The profile shows fewer than 1 million clones, roughly 96% of them singletons.

This receptor was taken from a man aged 25-40 years in good health. The V gene is TRBV7-2, the J gene TRBJ2-2, with 8 bases fitting TRBD2. The sequenced sample consisted of naive CD8+ T cells sorted from blood. The CDR3: CASSLLAGDTGELFF. DNA for the CDR3: TGTGCCAGCAGCTTACTAGCGGGTGACACCGGGGAGCTGTTTTTT.